The clone carrying this T cell receptor (beta chain) was counted between two and nine times. The antigen remains unidentified. This sample is drawn from a study of response to subunit inactivated influenza vaccine. TCRdb used MiXCR to reprocess the RT-PCR reads, holding one entry per CDR3 protein. Of over 650,000 distinct CDR3 sequences listed, about 18% are singletons. CDR1 and CDR2 from the germline V gene are DFQATT and SNEGSKA (reference sequence). The CDR3 spans 13 residues. V lost 5 bases, J lost 2 bases, and 9 bases lay in between. Overall study results and limits: Authors suggested that a seasonal influenza vaccination recruits few new T cells each time.

This sequence originates from a man aged 50 to 60 who received an inactivated influenza vaccine. V and J are TRBV20-1 and TRBJ1-4; a weak D match, TRBD1 (5 bases). The sample was PBMCs from blood, taken more than 4 days after vaccination. The CDR3 reads CSAARDTNEKLFF. CDR3 nucleotides: TGCAGTGCTGCTCGGGACACTAATGAAAAACTGTTTTTT.